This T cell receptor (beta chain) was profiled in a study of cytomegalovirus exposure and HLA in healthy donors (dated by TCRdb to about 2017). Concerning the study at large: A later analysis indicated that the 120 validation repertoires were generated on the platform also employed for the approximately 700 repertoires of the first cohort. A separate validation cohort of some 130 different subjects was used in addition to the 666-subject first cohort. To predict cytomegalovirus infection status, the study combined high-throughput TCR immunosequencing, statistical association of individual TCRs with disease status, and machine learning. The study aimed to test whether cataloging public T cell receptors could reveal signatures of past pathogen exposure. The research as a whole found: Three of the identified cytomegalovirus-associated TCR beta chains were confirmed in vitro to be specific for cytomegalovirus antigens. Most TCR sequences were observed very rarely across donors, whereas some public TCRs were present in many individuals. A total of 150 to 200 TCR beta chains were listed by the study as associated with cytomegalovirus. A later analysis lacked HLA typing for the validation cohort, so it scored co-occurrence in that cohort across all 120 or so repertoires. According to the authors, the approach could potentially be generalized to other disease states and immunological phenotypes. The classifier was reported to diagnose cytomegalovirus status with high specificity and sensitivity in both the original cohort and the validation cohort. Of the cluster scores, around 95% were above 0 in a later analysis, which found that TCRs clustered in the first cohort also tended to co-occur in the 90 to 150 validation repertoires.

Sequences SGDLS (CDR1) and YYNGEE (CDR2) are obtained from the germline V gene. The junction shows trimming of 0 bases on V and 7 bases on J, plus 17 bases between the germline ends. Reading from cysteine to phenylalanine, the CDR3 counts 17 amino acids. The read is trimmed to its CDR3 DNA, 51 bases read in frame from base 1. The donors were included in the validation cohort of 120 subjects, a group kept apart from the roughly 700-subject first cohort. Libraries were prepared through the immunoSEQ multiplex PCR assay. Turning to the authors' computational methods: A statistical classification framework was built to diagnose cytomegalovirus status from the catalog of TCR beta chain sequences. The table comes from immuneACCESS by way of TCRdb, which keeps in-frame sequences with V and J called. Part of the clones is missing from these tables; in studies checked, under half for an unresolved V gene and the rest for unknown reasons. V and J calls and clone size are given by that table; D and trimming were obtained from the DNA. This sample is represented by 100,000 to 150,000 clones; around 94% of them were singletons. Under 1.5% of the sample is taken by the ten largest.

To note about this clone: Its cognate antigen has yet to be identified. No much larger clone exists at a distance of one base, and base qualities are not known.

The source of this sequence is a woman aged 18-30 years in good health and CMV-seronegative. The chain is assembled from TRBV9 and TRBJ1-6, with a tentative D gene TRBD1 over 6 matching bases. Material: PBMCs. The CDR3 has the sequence CASSVGEGGRVNSPLHF. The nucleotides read TGTGCCAGCAGCGTAGGGGAAGGGGGGAGGGTAAATTCACCCCTCCACTTT.